This T cell receptor beta chain was obtained from a study of blood T cell repertoires in COVID-19 (TCRdb year 2020). About the full investigation: Samples from collaborators originated in the United States, Italy and Spain and spanned both the acute and convalescent phases of COVID-19. Where available, HLA class I and class II types were obtained from metadata supplied by the sample provider rather than from assay-based typing. The dataset comprised deeply sampled blood TCRbeta repertoires from subjects exposed to, actively infected with, or recovered from COVID-19. The samples were drawn from the first 160 participants of the ongoing ImmuneRACE study and from 1,254 subjects provided by 6 global collaborators. The material from the prospective study consisted of cDNA or gDNA derived from T cells, B-cell-depleted T cells, or PBMCs. The repertoires were released in a freely available public database intended as a resource for research on the immune response to SARS-CoV-2. Sample metadata almost always included a de-identified subject ID, COVID-19 status, age in years and sex. The study at large found these results: How much clinical and demographic metadata was included differed by source and by participant, and the metadata was provided uncurated.

A remark on this clone: This clone's antigen is unknown. No clone much larger than this one lies a single base away; base qualities are absent.

Clipping removes 6 bases from V and 2 bases from J, with 8 as the unmatched junction base count. From the germline V gene, CDR1 is MDHEN and CDR2 is SYDVKM. From its cysteine to its phenylalanine, the CDR3 spans 15 amino acids. Only the CDR3 portion is preserved as DNA: 45 bases, with reading frame beginning at the first base. TCRbeta CDR3 regions were amplified from genomic DNA using the immunoSEQ Assay, a bias-controlled multiplex PCR. The original methods were these. Within the assay, amplification of reference gene primers was used to estimate how many nucleated cells each sample contained. To quantify the absolute abundance of each unique TCRbeta CDR3 rearrangement, sequence reads were collapsed and filtered. For each sample, productive Simpson clonality was calculated as the square root of Simpson's diversity index over productive rearrangements. TCRdb mirrors the immuneACCESS table, restricted to in-frame sequences. Some clones are absent from its copies; in checked studies, under half trace to an unresolved V gene, and the reason for the others is unknown. V and J calls and clone size are given by that table; D and trimming were obtained from the DNA. In all, the sample holds about 350,000 clones, and 88% of those were seen once. The ten largest clones capture approximately 0.93% of the sample.

Participants in the prospective study were enrolled through a virtual design, were aged 18 to 89 years, and lived in 20 to 30 United States geographic areas. To assign participants to cohorts, the prospective study relied on clinical history that participants themselves reported in a screening survey and a study questionnaire. A participant counted as exposed if, within 2 weeks of entering the study, that participant had been in contact with someone who had a PCR-confirmed or clinician-diagnosed COVID-19 case. Each participant in the prospective study had whole blood, serum and a nasopharyngeal or oropharyngeal swab collected by mobile phlebotomists. Prospective study participants could optionally give additional blood draws and questionnaires over a roughly 2-month period. Before DNA extraction, prospective study blood samples were shipped either frozen or at room temperature.

The sequencing input was PBMCs or T cells enriched from blood (not recorded which). The receptor was derived from a woman younger than 45 who had been exposed to COVID-19. The sequence is built from TRBV28 and TRBJ2-7, and TRBD1 matches 9 of the central bases. CDR3 protein: CASRDRDRGAYEQYF. In nucleotide form, the sequence is TGTGCCAGCAGGGACCGTGACAGGGGGGCCTACGAGCAGTACTTC.